The entry below describes one TCR beta chain. This record belongs to a study of blood T cell repertoires in COVID-19. Study overall: Collection of acute and convalescent COVID-19 samples took place in the United States, Italy and Spain. Sample material is recorded as cDNA or gDNA derived from T cells, B-cell-depleted T cells, or PBMCs.

Germline trimming cut 0 bases from V and 5 bases from J; bases unmatched to any gene: 9. Germline lookup yields CDR1 LGHNA and CDR2 YSLEER. The CDR3 is made up of 17 amino acids. Original handling: Amplification of reference gene primers provided the estimated nucleated cell counts. Clones were read by immunoSEQ multiplex PCR, and TCRdb kept only the in-frame ones, dropping some. Clone size and V and J calls were adopted from that table, with D and trimming inferred from the DNA. The sample has 60,000 to 80,000 clones; just under 95% are singletons. What was sequenced was peripheral blood. This TCR was recovered from a human donor in a cohort sampled during active COVID-19. The chain employs TRBV4-3 and TRBJ2-2, with 7 bases that match TRBD2. In DNA, the CDR3 is TGCGCCAGCAGCCAAGAGGCAAGGTCTAGCGGAACCGGGGAGCTGTTTTTT. Amino acid sequence: CASSQEARSSGTGELFF.